This TCR beta chain appears in the sequencing data of a study of blood T cell repertoires in COVID-19. Study-wide background: COVID-19 samples from acute and convalescent phases originated in the United States, Italy and Spain. PBMCs, B-cell-depleted T cells, or T cells provided the cDNA or gDNA that made up the material.

Germline CDR1 and CDR2: PRHDT and FYEKMQ (reference sequence). The ends were cut back, 4 bases at V and 0 bases at J, with 13 bases in the middle. The CDR3 sequence is 16 residues long. Original processing notes: Cell counts per sample came from amplifying reference gene primers. Using immunoSEQ multiplex PCR, the repertoire was profiled, and TCRdb retains in-frame clones only, with some absent. V and J calls and clone size are given by that table; D and trimming were obtained from the DNA. The table records around 300,000 clones, around 86% of them present only once. Sequences were obtained from peripheral blood. The clonotype comes from a woman aged 40 to 55 who had recovered from COVID-19. The V and J genes are TRBV13 and TRBJ2-1; D call uncertain. The CDR3 nucleotides read TGTGCCAGCAGCTCCCGTACAGCCGGCTCCTACAATGAGCAGTTCTTC. It encodes CASSSRTAGSYNEQFF.